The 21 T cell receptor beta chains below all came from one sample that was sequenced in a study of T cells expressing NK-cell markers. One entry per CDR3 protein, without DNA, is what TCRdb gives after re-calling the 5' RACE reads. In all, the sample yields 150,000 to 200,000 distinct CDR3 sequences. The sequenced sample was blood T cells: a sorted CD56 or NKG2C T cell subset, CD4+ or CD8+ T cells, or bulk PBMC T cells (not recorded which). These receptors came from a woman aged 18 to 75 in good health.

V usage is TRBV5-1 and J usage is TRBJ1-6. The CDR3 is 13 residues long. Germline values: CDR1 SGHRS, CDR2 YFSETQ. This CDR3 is CASSLDNDSPLHF.

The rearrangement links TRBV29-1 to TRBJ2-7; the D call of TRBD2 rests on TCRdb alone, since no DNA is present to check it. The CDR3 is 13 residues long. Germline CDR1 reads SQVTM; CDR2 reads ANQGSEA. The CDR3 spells CSVRTSGRSEQYF.

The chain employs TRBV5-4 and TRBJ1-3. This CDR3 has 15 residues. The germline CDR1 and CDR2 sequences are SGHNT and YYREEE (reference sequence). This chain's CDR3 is CASSLDGVYGNTIYF.

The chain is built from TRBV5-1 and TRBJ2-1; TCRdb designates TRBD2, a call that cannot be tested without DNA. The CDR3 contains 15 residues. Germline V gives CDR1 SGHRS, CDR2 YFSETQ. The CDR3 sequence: CASREAEREVNEQFF.

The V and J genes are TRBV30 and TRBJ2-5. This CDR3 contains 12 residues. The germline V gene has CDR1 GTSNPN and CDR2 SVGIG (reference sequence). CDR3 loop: CAWSVGEETQYF.

CDR3 in amino acids: CASSKDRVQETQYF. The gene calls are TRBV6-1 and TRBJ2-5; checking the TCRdb D call of TRBD1 is not possible without DNA. The germline V gene encodes CDR1 MNHNS and CDR2 SASEGT. There are 14 residues in the CDR3.

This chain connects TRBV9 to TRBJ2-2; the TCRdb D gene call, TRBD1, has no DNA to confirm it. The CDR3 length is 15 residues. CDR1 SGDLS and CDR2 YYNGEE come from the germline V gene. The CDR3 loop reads CASSVTGTFTGELFF.

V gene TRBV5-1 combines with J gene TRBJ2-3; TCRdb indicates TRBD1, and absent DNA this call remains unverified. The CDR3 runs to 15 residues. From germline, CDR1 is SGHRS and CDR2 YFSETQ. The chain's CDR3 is CASRQGTGGRDTQYF.

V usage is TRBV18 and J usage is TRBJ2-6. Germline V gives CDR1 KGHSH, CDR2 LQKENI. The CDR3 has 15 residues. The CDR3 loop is CASSTGTSGANVLTF.

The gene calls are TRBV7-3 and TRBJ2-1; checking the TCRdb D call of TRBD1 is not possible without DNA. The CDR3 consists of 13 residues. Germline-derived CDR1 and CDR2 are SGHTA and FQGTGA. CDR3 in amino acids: CASSSKGLNEQFF.

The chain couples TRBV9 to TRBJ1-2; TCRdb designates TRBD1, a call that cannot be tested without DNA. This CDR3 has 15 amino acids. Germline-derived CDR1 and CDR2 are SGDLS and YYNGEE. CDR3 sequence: CASSVAAGSRYGYTF.

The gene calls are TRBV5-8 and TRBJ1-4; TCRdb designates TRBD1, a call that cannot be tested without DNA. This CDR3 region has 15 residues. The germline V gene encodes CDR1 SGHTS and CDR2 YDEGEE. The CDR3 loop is CASNWRGTTNEKLFF.

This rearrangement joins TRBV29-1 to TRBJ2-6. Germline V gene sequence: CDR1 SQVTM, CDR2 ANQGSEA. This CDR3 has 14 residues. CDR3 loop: CSVGLGSGANVLTF.

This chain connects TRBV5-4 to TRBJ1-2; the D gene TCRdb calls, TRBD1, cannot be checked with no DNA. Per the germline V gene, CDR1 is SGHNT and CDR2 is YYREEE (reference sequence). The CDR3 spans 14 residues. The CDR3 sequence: CASSSGGGLYGYTF. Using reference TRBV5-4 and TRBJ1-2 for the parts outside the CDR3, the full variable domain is ETGVTQSPTHLIKTRGQQVTLRCSSQSGHNTVSWYQQALGQGPQFIFQYYREEENGRGNFPPRFSGLQFPNYSSELNVNALELDDSALYLCASSSGGGLYGYTFGSGTRLTVV.

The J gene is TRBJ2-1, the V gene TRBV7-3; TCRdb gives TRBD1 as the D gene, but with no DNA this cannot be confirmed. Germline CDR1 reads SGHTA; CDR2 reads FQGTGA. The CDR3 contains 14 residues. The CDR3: CASSLAAPYNEQFF.

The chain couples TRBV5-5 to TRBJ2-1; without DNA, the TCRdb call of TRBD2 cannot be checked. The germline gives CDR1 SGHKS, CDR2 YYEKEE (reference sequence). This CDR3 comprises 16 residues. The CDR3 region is CASSWGGLAPLNEQFF.

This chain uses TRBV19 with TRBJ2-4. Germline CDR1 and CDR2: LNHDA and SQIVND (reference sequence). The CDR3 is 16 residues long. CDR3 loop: CASSIITGNAKNIQYF.

CDR3 sequence reads: CSVEPSGGQETQYF. The chain is built from TRBV29-1 and TRBJ2-5; with no DNA, the TCRdb D assignment of TRBD2 cannot be verified. CDR1 SQVTM and CDR2 ANQGSEA come from the germline V gene. The CDR3 has 14 residues.

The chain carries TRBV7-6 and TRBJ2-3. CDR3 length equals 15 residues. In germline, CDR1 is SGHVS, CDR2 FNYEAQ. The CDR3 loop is CASSLGVSFTDTQYF.

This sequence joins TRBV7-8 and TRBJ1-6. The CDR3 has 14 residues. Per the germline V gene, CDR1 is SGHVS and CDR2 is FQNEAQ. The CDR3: CASSLPQRQSPLHF.

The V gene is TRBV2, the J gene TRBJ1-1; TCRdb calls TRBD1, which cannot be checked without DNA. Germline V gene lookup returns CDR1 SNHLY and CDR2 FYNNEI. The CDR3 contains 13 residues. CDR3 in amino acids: CASAVQTNTEAFF.